The rows below give T cell receptor beta chains drawn from one sample of a study of OX40 agonist ivuxolimab in advanced cancers. Generated by immunoSEQ multiplex PCR, the TCRdb table keeps only in-frame clones and is missing some. The table has just under 20,000 clones, more than 70% seen once; the top ten hold over 9.5%. The sample consisted of CD4+ or CD8+ T cells sorted from blood, taken in a trial of the OX40 agonist ivuxolimab. The receptors here all came from an adult with an advanced solid tumor such as melanoma, head and neck, liver or kidney cancer. The CDR3 runs from the conserved cysteine through the conserved F or W. The D gene is left open where the match is weak. Size tells how often a clone was seen (once, few, many) or the class of an expanded clone, and some rows leave it out.

TRBV7-9	TRBD1	-	TRBJ1-1	CASSQPRGITEAFF	TGTGCCAGCAGCCAACCCAGGGGGATCACTGAAGCTTTCTTT
TRBV4-1	-	-	TRBJ1-5	CASSQDRYQPQHF	TGCGCCAGCAGCCAAGATCGGTATCAGCCCCAGCATTTT
TRBV2	TRBD1	-	TRBJ1-1	CASSETGVGTEAFF	TGTGCCAGCAGTGAAACAGGGGTTGGGACTGAAGCTTTCTTT
TRBV19	TRBD2	-	TRBJ2-1	CASTLGREGGNEQFF	TGTGCCAGTACCCTTGGCCGGGAGGGCGGCAATGAGCAGTTCTTC
TRBV7-8	-	-	TRBJ2-7	CASSQRRVEQYF	TGTGCCAGCAGCCAACGCCGTGTGGAGCAGTACTTC
TRBV20-1	-	-	TRBJ2-7	CSARAGREQYF	TGCAGTGCTAGAGCAGGGCGGGAGCAGTACTTC
TRBV10-2	-	-	TRBJ2-2	CACRLSQGTGELFF	TGCGCCTGCCGACTATCCCAGGGGACCGGGGAGCTGTTTTTT
TRBV5-1	TRBD2	-	TRBJ2-1	CASSLDLREEYNEQFF	TGCGCCAGCAGCTTGGATCTGCGGGAGGAATACAATGAGCAGTTCTTC
TRBV27	TRBD1	-	TRBJ2-7	CASSSGGSYTYEQYF	TGTGCCAGCAGTTCAGGGGGCAGTTATACCTACGAGCAGTACTTC
TRBV19	-	-	TRBJ2-1	CASSTWGPVNEQFF	TGTGCCAGTAGTACTTGGGGGCCGGTCAATGAGCAGTTCTTC
TRBV7-9	TRBD1	-	TRBJ2-7	CASSRLAGQGDDEQYF	TGTGCCAGCAGCCGGTTAGCAGGACAGGGAGACGACGAGCAGTACTTC
TRBV27	TRBD1	-	TRBJ2-5	CASSPAQGLSRETQYF	TGTGCCAGCAGTCCCGCACAGGGGTTGAGCAGAGAGACCCAGTACTTC
TRBV10-1	TRBD2	once	TRBJ2-7	CASSSRAGAYEQYF	TGCGCCAGCAGTTCCCGAGCGGGAGCTTACGAGCAGTACTTC
TRBV15	-	-	TRBJ2-1	CATSREGGTADEQFF	TGTGCCACCAGCAGAGAGGGCGGGACGGCGGATGAGCAGTTCTTC
TRBV2	TRBD2	-	TRBJ2-1	CASSWLADYNEQFF	TGTGCCAGCAGTTGGCTAGCGGACTACAATGAGCAGTTCTTC
TRBV5-1	-	-	TRBJ1-2	CASSGDTLGYTF	TGCGCCAGCAGCGGGGACACGCTTGGCTACACCTTC
TRBV28	TRBD1	-	TRBJ1-1	CASSFRGPTEAFF	TGTGCCAGCAGTTTTAGGGGGCCAACTGAAGCTTTCTTT